This TCR beta chain stems from a study of cytomegalovirus exposure and HLA in healthy donors. Study-wide background: Previous work identified 120 million or so unique TCR beta sequences from around 200 million T cells. General study points: Later analysis showed TCR association rates varying by HLA locus, highest for DRB1 and lowest for HLA-C. Beyond CMV serostatus, there was no information to go on about immune exposure.

Concerning this clone itself: Its antigen is as yet unknown.

Trimming shortened V by 5 bases and J by 0 bases, and 10 bases separated the two germline ends. The CDR3 spans 14 residues. CDR1 is LNHNV, CDR2 YYDKDF, per germline (reference sequence). This PCR relied on a set of 60 Vbeta primers and 13 Jbeta primers. TCRdb's copy holds only in-frame clones and misses some; the assay was immunoSEQ multiplex PCR. Of around 150,000 clones listed, about 75% are singletons. The sequencing input was PBMCs. V is TRBV15 and J is TRBJ1-1, with no clear D. The source is a female donor in good health and CMV-seronegative. CDR3 protein: CATSRISVNTEAFF. CDR3 coding DNA: TGTGCCACCAGCCGAATTTCGGTGAACACTGAAGCTTTCTTT.